This is a list of T cell receptor beta chains from one sample in a study of cytomegalovirus exposure and HLA in healthy donors. Assay used: immunoSEQ multiplex PCR; TCRdb lists only in-frame clones, some missing. The repertoire holds 150,000 to 200,000 clones, with roughly 80% as singletons. Material: PBMCs. The receptor set was obtained from a woman between 40 and 50 years old in good health and CMV-seronegative. CDR3s include the opening cysteine and the closing phenylalanine or tryptophan. D genes are given only for firm matches. Size is omitted from some rows. Given values are once, few, many or a class for expanded clones.

CDR3,size,J,V,D
CASSQADEQFF,once,TRBJ2-1,TRBV6-5,.
CASSYLGGYNEQFF,.,TRBJ2-1,TRBV25-1,.
CASSFSTENYGYTF,.,TRBJ1-2,TRBV7-2,.
CASSTGTGGGEAFF,few,TRBJ1-1,TRBV6-5,TRBD1
CASSVGGLALSYEQYF,.,TRBJ2-7,TRBV9,TRBD2
CSVGEGQGKKIGELFF,few,TRBJ2-2,TRBV29-1,TRBD1
CASSLTPSYEQYF,.,TRBJ2-7,TRBV9,.
CASSEWGGRNTEAFF,.,TRBJ1-1,TRBV6-1,.
CASSQGPGTSGRVAKNIQYF,.,TRBJ2-4,TRBV4-3,TRBD2
CASRPGVNNSPLHF,.,TRBJ1-6,TRBV5-1,.
CASSLSGQGMSKNIQYF,.,TRBJ2-4,TRBV7-9,TRBD1
CASSQPGLAGEETQYF,few,TRBJ2-5,TRBV4-1,TRBD2
CASSTEPSGDNEQFF,once,TRBJ2-1,TRBV18,TRBD2
CASRETPGHTSGGGNTIYF,.,TRBJ1-3,TRBV2,.
CASSFGQGNGGTEAFF,few,TRBJ1-1,TRBV5-4,.
CASSPIAGDGTDTQYF,few,TRBJ2-3,TRBV28,TRBD2
CASSQGSVAAGLREQYF,.,TRBJ2-5,TRBV4-1,TRBD2
CAINIPGRGYNEQFF,.,TRBJ2-1,TRBV10-3,.
CSVGDSGAGETQYF,.,TRBJ2-5,TRBV29-1,.
CASSLDRASYNEQFF,few,TRBJ2-1,TRBV4-3,TRBD1
CASSPGQGGEKLFF,once,TRBJ1-4,TRBV18,TRBD1
CASSLGTKDLNTGELFF,.,TRBJ2-2,TRBV7-9,.
CASSYSSGANVLTF,.,TRBJ2-6,TRBV11-2,.
CASSLSPGGTYEQYF,.,TRBJ2-7,TRBV7-3,TRBD2
CASSVELQGSTQYF,.,TRBJ2-3,TRBV9,.
CASSVRGSTDTQYF,.,TRBJ2-3,TRBV2,.
CASSLDIFLGTGGSDTQYF,.,TRBJ2-3,TRBV11-3,TRBD1